These 6 T cell receptor beta chains share one sample of origin, sequenced in a study of vaccination effects on CD4 cells after COVID-19. Antigen-specific CD4+ T cells expanded by the ViraFEST assay with viral peptide pools were then sequenced. The culture ran for under eleven days, and then CD4+ T cells were isolated. Nucleocapsid antibodies stayed negative before and after vaccination, showing no earlier SARS-CoV-2 infection. Profiling relied on immunoSEQ multiplex PCR, and the TCRdb table lists in-frame clones only, not all of them. This sample has about 73,000 clones; around 81% occur once, and the top ten carry about 10%. These receptors lack a known antigen. This specimen was CD4+ T cells from PBMCs cultured with SARS-CoV-2 spike peptides, taken before COVID-19 vaccination. The receptors stem from a human donor who received a COVID-19 vaccine.

The V call is TRBV18, the J call TRBJ1-2; TRBD1 aligns across 8 bases. The germline gives CDR1 KGHSH, CDR2 LQKENI. The CDR3 is made up of 13 amino acids. Trimming took 8 bases from V and 2 from J; bases not matched to a gene: 4. CDR3 residues: CASGAGGNYGYTF. The CDR3 region has the DNA TGTGCCAGCGGGGCAGGGGGCAACTATGGCTACACCTTC.

This chain uses TRBV5-1 with TRBJ1-3, with a weak D call TRBD1 (5 bases). CDR1 is SGHRS and CDR2 is YFSETQ in the germline V gene. This CDR3 contains 15 residues. V was cut by 0 bases and J by 4 bases, with 11 bases left in between. This CDR3 is CASSLARGYGNTIYF. DNA for the CDR3: TGCGCCAGCAGCTTGGCTCGGGGGTACGGAAACACCATATATTTT. Complete variable domain (other parts from reference TRBV5-1 and TRBJ1-3): KAGVTQTPRYLIKTRGQQVTLSCSPISGHRSVSWYQQTPGQGLQFLFEYFSETQRNKGNFPGRFSGRQFSNSRSEMNVSTLELGDSALYLCASSLARGYGNTIYFGEGSWLTVV.

The chain employs TRBV9 and TRBJ2-2; 9 nucleotides match TRBD2. Losses at the gene ends were 2 bases for V and 3 bases for J; bases not matched to a gene: 11. The CDR3 runs 18 residues. The germline CDR1 and CDR2 sequences are SGDLS and YYNGEE. The CDR3 sequence is CASSVGAGGPVDTGELFF. CDR3 bases: TGTGCCAGCAGCGTCGGGGCGGGGGGGCCGGTGGACACCGGGGAGCTGTTTTTT.

This rearrangement joins TRBV2 to TRBJ1-4; D is perhaps TRBD1 (5 bases). The germline V and J ends were trimmed by 6 bases and 8 bases, with 19 bases remaining between them. CDR3 length: 15 amino acids. Germline V CDR1 and CDR2: SNHLY, FYNNEI. The DNA of the CDR3 is TGTGCCAGCAGCCGAACCAGGGACTTAAGGGAAAAACTGTTTTTT. The encoded protein is CASSRTRDLREKLFF. The complete variable domain, with remaining parts taken from reference TRBV2 and TRBJ1-4, reads EPEVTQTPSHQVTQMGQEVILRCVPISNHLYFYWYRQILGQKVEFLVSFYNNEISEKSEIFDDQFSVERPDGSNFTLKIRSTKLEDSAMYFCASSRTRDLREKLFFGSGTQLSVL.

The chain uses TRBV10-3 and TRBJ2-1; 10 positions match TRBD2. In germline, CDR1 is ENHRY, CDR2 SYGVKD. The CDR3 is 15 amino acids. Trimming removed 3 bases from V and 7 bases from J; junction bases left unmatched: 6. CDR3 sequence reads: CAISDLAGAGNEQFF. In DNA form, the CDR3 reads TGTGCCATCAGTGACCTAGCGGGGGCGGGTAATGAGCAGTTCTTC.

V and J are TRBV28 and TRBJ2-5; 7 bases align to TRBD2. The V and J ends lost 3 bases and 5 bases, in that order; junction bases with no gene match: 6. The germline V gene has CDR1 MDHEN and CDR2 SYDVKM. The CDR3 has 14 amino acids. CDR3 sequence (DNA): TGTGCCAGCAGTTTGGGAGGGAGTCAGGAGACCCAGTACTTC. Protein: CASSLGGSQETQYF.